A selection of T cell receptor beta chains follows, all from one sample in a study of beta chain features in type 1 diabetes. The method was immunoSEQ multiplex PCR; TCRdb's version includes in-frame clones alone and lacks a portion of them. The data show fewer than 900,000 clones, 17% seen once. Sequencing input: naive CD4+ T cells from blood. The origin of the receptors is a young woman in good health. The CDR3 runs from the conserved cysteine through the conserved F or W. The size of a clone is reported for some rows only, either as once, few or many, or as a class for expanded clones.

CASSPGYEQYF	TRBV5-1	NA	NA
CASSGDGLGIADTQYF	TRBV5-4	TRBJ2-3	NA
CASSQVGRGPGNTEAFF	TRBV4-2	TRBJ1-1	few
CASSLAGGAYNEQFF	TRBV28	TRBJ2-1	few
CASSSTGVGSGANVLTF	TRBV5-4	TRBJ2-6	NA
CASSREKGLYEQYF	TRBV2	TRBJ2-7	few
CASSLIFRRKTQYF	TRBV7-2	TRBJ2-5	few
CASSYRGTSGRETQYF	TRBV7-9	TRBJ2-5	NA
CASSESYIQYF	TRBV10-2	TRBJ2-4	few
CASSHAGDTQYF	TRBV5-1	TRBJ2-3	NA
CASSFGTGGKTQYF	TRBV7-9	TRBJ2-5	NA
CASSFMAAGGPSGELFF	TRBV11-2	TRBJ2-2	NA
CASSLSQGFGEKLFF	TRBV28	TRBJ1-4	few
CASSLKQGSREQYF	TRBV28	TRBJ2-7	NA
CASSVFNEQFF	TRBV2	TRBJ2-1	few
CAISRDRGRRGANVLTF	TRBV10-3	TRBJ2-6	few
CASSHRTGSSSYNEQFF	TRBV23-1	TRBJ2-1	NA
CASTPGLGANTEAFF	TRBV25-1	TRBJ1-1	NA
CASSHRNIGWDTEAFF	TRBV27	TRBJ1-1	few
CASRRDSMYSYEQYF	TRBV6-5	TRBJ2-7	NA
CASSYSVGGASYEQYF	TRBV6-6	TRBJ2-7	few
CASSTRQGQETQYF	TRBV18	TRBJ2-5	NA
CASSLRARNTEAFF	TRBV28	TRBJ1-1	NA
CASRSEGPRRGGEQYF	TRBV7-2	TRBJ2-7	NA
CASTRAGGETQYF	TRBV19	TRBJ2-5	NA
CASSEMSKNTEAFF	TRBV6-1	TRBJ1-1	NA
CASSSVTRPQHTPYNEQFF	TRBV28	TRBJ2-1	NA
CASSVKQWGYEQYF	TRBV9	TRBJ2-7	few
CASSQRILGGSLAEKLFF	TRBV14	TRBJ1-4	NA
CASSLVRGPYEQYF	TRBV7-2	TRBJ2-7	few
CASGLAGPKEQFF	TRBV7-9	TRBJ2-1	few
CSVQGALAAGANVLTF	TRBV29-1	TRBJ2-6	NA
CASSPGTVAGSSDTQYF	TRBV7-9	TRBJ2-3	NA
CASSFGSASTDTQYF	TRBV7-2	TRBJ2-3	NA
CASSLGLAGDNEQFF	TRBV7-6	TRBJ2-1	NA
CASSLVPGLAGPSYEQYF	TRBV7-9	TRBJ2-7	few
CASREGGSGKYEQYF	TRBV6-1	TRBJ2-7	few
CASNRRGSGNQPQHF	TRBV28	TRBJ1-5	few
CASSLHGGRGSKNIQYF	TRBV5-5	TRBJ2-4	NA
CASSRFGINNEQFF	TRBV28	TRBJ2-1	few
CSVAKGTGLYEQYF	TRBV29-1	TRBJ2-7	NA
CASSLRGPSNEQFF	TRBV7-2	TRBJ2-1	NA
CASKAPESREKLFF	TRBV6-5	TRBJ1-4	NA
CASSDTSGRARLGEQFF	TRBV25-1	TRBJ2-1	few
CASSPTGNNEQFF	TRBV7-8	TRBJ2-1	few
CASSLVRREPGRGEQFF	TRBV5-4	TRBJ2-1	NA
CASSPRLAGLYNEQFF	TRBV4-2	TRBJ2-1	NA
CASSTSGSTLEQFF	TRBV10-2	TRBJ2-1	few
CASSLGGTRNQPQHF	TRBV5-6	TRBJ1-5	few
CASIGRGATNEKLFF	TRBV7-9	TRBJ1-4	few
CASSLTGTYEQYF	TRBV25-1	TRBJ2-7	NA
CASSFFTNTGELFF	TRBV5-6	TRBJ2-2	NA
CASSIDWNYEQYF	TRBV7-2	TRBJ2-7	NA
CASSSGTGTVYEQYF	TRBV5-7	TRBJ2-7	NA
CASSQLAGGGLEQFF	TRBV7-9	TRBJ2-1	few
CASSLAGTGGSGANVLTF	TRBV5-1	TRBJ2-6	NA